Each of the 19 T cell receptor beta chains below was sequenced from the same sample in a study of metastatic and nonmetastatic thyroid tumors. TCRdb redid the clone calls on the PCR reads using MiXCR. The sample yields 6,500 to 8,000 clones, roughly 30% seen once. No patient had received any treatment before thyroid surgery. Material: tumor tissue. These receptors were collected from a female donor with papillary thyroid cancer or a benign thyroid nodule (not recorded which). Some clones in this sample may be carry-over from other donors' samples.

The chain uses TRBV4-1 and TRBJ1-5; D gene uncertain. The CDR3 length is 14 residues. Germline loops: CDR1 MGHRA, CDR2 YSYEKL. Between the trimmed V and J ends, which lost 0 bases and 2 bases, there was a span of 5 bases. For the CDR3, the DNA is TGCGCCAGCAGCCAAGAACAACGCAATCAGCCCCAGCATTTT. Amino acid sequence: CASSQEQRNQPQHF.

J is TRBJ2-7 and V is TRBV6-1; no definite D call. Trimming removed 5 bases at V and 0 bases at J, with 11 bases between. Germline values: CDR1 MNHNS, CDR2 SASEGT. The CDR3 is 14 residues long. CDR3: CASSSRAFSYEQYF. CDR3 in DNA: TGTGCCAGCAGTTCCCGGGCCTTCTCCTACGAGCAGTACTTC.

This sequence joins TRBV5-1 and TRBJ2-3, with TRBD2 matching 8 bases. Trimming took 0 bases from V and 5 from J; bases not matched to a gene: 8. Germline CDR1 is SGHRS and CDR2 is YFSETQ. The CDR3 loop spans 16 amino acids. DNA of the CDR3: TGCGCCAGCAGCTTGGGGTGGAGCGGGAGTTTAGATACGCAGTATTTT. This translates into CASSLGWSGSLDTQYF.

This sequence joins TRBV11-2 and TRBJ2-7, with TRBD2 identical over 11 bases. With 2 bases clipped from V and 3 bases from J, the junction kept 9 bases outside the gene matches. The CDR3 spans 17 residues. In germline, CDR1 is SGHAT, CDR2 FQNNGV. The CDR3 spells CASSLTLGLAGSYEQYF. The CDR3 nucleotides read TGTGCCAGCAGCTTAACCCTTGGACTAGCGGGCAGCTACGAGCAGTACTTC. Filled out from reference TRBV11-2 and TRBJ2-7, the complete variable domain reads EAGVAQSPRYKIIEKRQSVAFWCNPISGHATLYWYQQILGQGPKLLIQFQNNGVVDDSQLPKDRFSAERLKGVDSTLKIQPAKLEDSAVYLCASSLTLGLAGSYEQYFGPGTRLTVT.

Relative to its sample, this clone is large. The V gene is TRBV6-1, the J gene TRBJ2-3; D may match TRBD1 or TRBD2 (5 bases each). This CDR3 is built from 17 residues. Germline-derived CDR1 and CDR2 are MNHNS and SASEGT. V was pared by 3 bases and J by 1 base, with 17 bases between. The CDR3 protein is CASSEWAGALGTDTQYF. In DNA form, the CDR3 reads TGTGCCAGCAGTGAGTGGGCCGGGGCCCTAGGCACAGATACGCAGTATTTT.

This clone is categorized as medium-sized. The chain joins TRBV7-2 to TRBJ2-3, with TRBD2 matching over 9 bases. Trimming removed 2 bases from V and 4 bases from J; junction bases left unmatched: 4. Per germline, CDR1 SGHTA and CDR2 FQGNSA. CDR3 size: 15 residues. The CDR3 loop reads CASSLQAGGADTQYF. Written as DNA, the CDR3 is TGTGCCAGCAGCTTACAGGCGGGAGGGGCAGATACGCAGTATTTT.

Only a few counts were recorded for this clone. This chain links TRBV10-3 with TRBJ2-1, with 10 bases lining up with TRBD2. Germline-derived CDR1 and CDR2 are ENHRY and SYGVKD. The CDR3 has 14 residues. Trimming at V came to 8 bases and at J to 8 bases, leaving 9 bases not matched to a gene. The CDR3 coding sequence is TGTGCCATCGGTTCGGAAACTAGCGGGGATGAGCAGTTCTTC. As protein: CAIGSETSGDEQFF.

The V call is TRBV30, the J call TRBJ2-7; 9 positions match TRBD1. CDR3 length: 13 residues. The germline CDR1 and CDR2 sequences are GTSNPN and SVGIG (reference sequence). Unmatched junction bases numbered 6, after V lost 7 bases and J lost 2 bases. CDR3 amino acids: CASAGQGTYEQYF. CDR3 sequence (DNA): TGTGCCTCTGCGGGACAGGGTACCTACGAGCAGTACTTC.

The sample holds a few counts of this clone. The genes are TRBV24-1 and TRBJ2-2; 7 bases fit TRBD2. Germline V gene data show CDR1 as KGHDR and CDR2 as SFDVKD. This CDR3 contains 15 residues. The V and J ends lost 3 bases and 4 bases, in that order; junction bases with no gene match: 4. This CDR3 reads CATSDTAGLTGELFF. DNA of the CDR3: TGTGCCACCAGTGATACAGCGGGACTCACCGGGGAGCTGTTTTTT.

V is TRBV15 and J is TRBJ2-4; TRBD1 might be the D (6 bases). Germline CDR1 LNHNV, CDR2 YYDKDF (reference sequence). This CDR3 is built from 18 residues. V gave up 3 bases and J gave up 3 bases, with 21 bases separating them. The CDR3 DNA is TGTGCCACCAGCAGGGTCCAACAGGGTCTTTCAGGCAAAAACATTCAGTACTTC. Protein product: CATSRVQQGLSGKNIQYF.

This clone has ten or more counts. A much larger clone is a single base away; this may be a read error. The chain has TRBV14 and TRBJ2-7; D unclear. Germline V gives CDR1 SGHDN, CDR2 FVKESK. The CDR3 length is 15 residues. Here the CDR3 reads CASSQDRIGTYVQYF. CDR3 nucleotides: TGTGCCAGCAGCCAAGATCGAATTGGAACCTACGTGCAGTACTTC.

The rearrangement joins TRBV4-3 to TRBJ1-1; D is unclear. The CDR3 loop spans 15 amino acids. Trimming removed 1 base from V and 0 bases from J, with 9 bases in between. Germline values: CDR1 LGHNA, CDR2 YSLEER. CDR3 coding DNA: TGCGCCAGCAGCCAAGGGTGGAGGATGAACACTGAAGCTTTCTTT. It translates to CASSQGWRMNTEAFF.

This clone has just a few counts. The CDR3 bases are TGCAGTGCTCGCAGTCCCGGGACTAGCGGGGGGGCCGATAATGAGCAGTTCTTC. As protein: CSARSPGTSGGADNEQFF. The chain joins TRBV20-1 to TRBJ2-1; TRBD2 aligns across 16 bases. This CDR3 spans 18 amino acids. From germline, CDR1 is DFQATT and CDR2 SNEGSKA (reference sequence). Trimming removed 5 bases from V and 7 bases from J; junction bases left unmatched: 14.

The rearrangement links TRBV6-5 to TRBJ2-5, with a weak D call TRBD1 (6 bases). This CDR3 spans 16 amino acids. Germline V CDR1 and CDR2: MNHEY, SVGAGI. Trimming removed 0 bases from V and 5 bases from J, with 16 bases in between. This CDR3 reads CASSYSNAQGGETQYF. CDR3 bases: TGTGCCAGCAGTTACTCGAACGCACAGGGCGGGGAGACCCAGTACTTC.

The V gene is TRBV6-5, the J gene TRBJ1-2, with D perhaps TRBD1 (6 bases). Per the germline V gene, CDR1 is MNHEY and CDR2 is SVGAGI. The CDR3 contains 15 residues. V was trimmed by 2 bases and J by 0 bases, leaving 10 bases between them. The CDR3 protein is CASSYDRISNYGYTF. The CDR3 DNA follows: TGTGCCAGCAGTTACGACAGGATATCTAACTATGGCTACACCTTC.

In its sample, this clone was seen a few times. Since no conserved phenylalanine or tryptophan closes the CDR3, a read error is the likely cause. The chain uses TRBV6-6 and TRBJ2-1; D is undetermined. Germline lookup yields CDR1 MNHNY and CDR2 SVGAGI (reference sequence). CDR3 length: 14 residues. V lost 3 bases and J lost 9, with 15 bases in between. CDR3 coding DNA: TGTGCCAGCAGTTATGGGGATGGTTACGGTGAGCAGTTCTCC. As protein: CASSYGDGYGEQFS.

This clone was recorded at least ten times. A much larger clone differs from this one at a single base, so this may be a read error. Since the CDR3 does not end with the conserved phenylalanine or tryptophan, this likely comes from a read error. The DNA is omitted, as the CDR3 cannot be located on it reliably, and the CDR3 follows TCRdb's listing. CDR3 loop: CASSYTGDEQCS. This chain links TRBV6-5 with TRBJ2-7. The CDR3 comprises 12 residues, both ends counted. Germline V CDR1 and CDR2: MNHEY, SVGAGI.

Only a few counts were recorded for this clone. The rearrangement uses TRBV3-1 and TRBJ1-5; D might be TRBD1 (5 bases). The CDR3 is 19 amino acids. Germline CDR1 is LGHDT and CDR2 is YNNKEL (reference sequence). V gave up 4 bases and J gave up 5 bases, with 27 bases separating them. The CDR3 DNA sequence: TGTGCCAGCAGCCGAGCCGGGGGGGTCTTGAGGGTGATTTATCAGCCCCAGCATTTT. Protein sequence: CASSRAGGVLRVIYQPQHF. The full variable domain, in which reference TRBV3-1 and TRBJ1-5 provide the parts outside the CDR3, is DTAVSQTPKYLVTQMGNDKSIKCEQNLGHDTMYWYKQDSKKFLKIMFSYNNKELIINETVPNRFSPKSPDKAHLNLHINSLELGDSAVYFCASSRAGGVLRVIYQPQHFGDGTRLSIL.

This clone rates as medium-sized. The chain joins TRBV9 to TRBJ2-3; D is undetermined. Trimming cost V 0 bases and J 1 base, with 6 bases left between them. The CDR3 runs to 14 residues. Germline lookup yields CDR1 SGDLS and CDR2 YYNGEE. DNA of the CDR3: TGTGCCAGCAGCGTAGAAAGTGGCACAGATACGCAGTATTTT. Translated, it gives CASSVESGTDTQYF.